This is a list of T cell receptor beta chains from one sample in a study of blood T cell repertoires in COVID-19. Method: immunoSEQ multiplex PCR; TCRdb's copy keeps in-frame clones and lacks some. The sample lists 200,000 to 300,000 clones; around 90% were seen once. Sequencing input: peripheral blood. The receptors derive from a woman aged 55 to 70 with COVID-19, enrolled during active disease. Each CDR3 is given with its conserved first and last residue. Fields, in order: D gene, V gene, CDR3 protein. The D gene is left open where the match is weak.

TRBD2,TRBV28,CASSTVGSGRGAQYF
NA,TRBV3-1/TRBV3-2,CASSRRGKGLSSYNEQFF
NA,TRBV6-1,CASSGRGGVREMNTEAFF
TRBD2,TRBV19,CASSTPLLAGDLGRVDTQYF
TRBD1,TRBV28,CASRYDRVRGQPQHF
NA,TRBV3-1/TRBV3-2,CASSQDTRYSGNTIYF
TRBD1,TRBV19,CASSLAGTEDSNQPQHF
TRBD1,TRBV25-1,CASSELGQYYGYTF
NA,TRBV7-3,CASSTDRNTEAFF
TRBD1,TRBV5-4,CASSLEFGTGLGKLFF
NA,TRBV19,CASSILSGMGNTEAFF
TRBD2,TRBV30,CAWSTTGTSGIYYEQYF
NA,TRBV27,CASAELSTDTQYF